Presented here are 6 T cell receptor beta chains from one specimen sequenced in a study of T-cell memory formation after mild COVID-19. TCRdb re-analysed the 5' RACE reads in MiXCR, keeping a single row per CDR3 protein. Found here are 44,000 or so distinct CDR3 sequences, 8.5% to 10% of them singletons; the top ten hold about 10%. The sample comprised PBMCs or a T cell subset sorted from them (not recorded which). The receptors stem from an adult woman who had mild COVID-19 (a few samples of this study predate the infection). Cell type and time point are not known.

This clonotype was observed many times. The chain recombines TRBV12-3 or TRBV12-4 with TRBJ2-4; tentative D call: TRBD1 (5 bases). The CDR3 is made up of 15 amino acids. The V gene lost 6 bases and the J gene lost 0 bases, with 12 bases spanning the gap. The CDR3 protein is CASSKDQGAKNIQYF. Written as DNA, the CDR3 is TGTGCCAGCAGCAAAGACCAGGGAGCCAAAAACATTCAGTACTTC.

By frequency in the sample, this clonotype is medium-sized (0.01 to 0.1%). This rearrangement joins TRBV4-2 to TRBJ1-6, with 9 bases lining up with TRBD1. After removal of 4 bases from V and 7 bases from J, the junction contained 11 bases not matched to a gene. The V gene's germline CDR1 is LGHNA and CDR2 YNFKEQ. The CDR3 consists of 17 residues. The CDR3 DNA follows: TGTGCCAGCAGCCGAACGATCGGGACAGGGTCGAATTCACCCCTCCACTTT. It encodes CASSRTIGTGSNSPLHF.

This clonotype showed up just a few times. The V and J genes are TRBV2 and TRBJ2-7, with D tentatively TRBD2 (5 bases). In germline, CDR1 is SNHLY, CDR2 FYNNEI. This CDR3 is built from 16 residues. Trimming took off 0 bases at V and 0 bases at J, with 12 bases between the two ends. The CDR3 DNA sequence: TGTGCCAGCAGTGAAGCGCTTTACCGGGGCTCCTACGAGCAGTACTTC. Translated: CASSEALYRGSYEQYF.

Ten or more counts support this clonotype. The V and J genes are TRBV7-2 and TRBJ2-7; 7 nucleotides agree with TRBD1. V was pared by 6 bases and J by 5 bases, with 10 bases of the junction left unmatched. CDR1 and CDR2 from the germline V gene are SGHTA and FQGNSA. This CDR3 is 14 amino acids long. CDR3 region: CASSPRQGTHEQYF. As DNA, the CDR3 is TGTGCCAGCAGTCCCCGACAGGGAACCCACGAGCAGTACTTC.

This clonotype turned up a few times. The gene calls are TRBV6-5 and TRBJ1-1, with TRBD1 matching over 8 bases. The CDR3 covers 13 residues. V trimming: 6 bases; J trimming: 3 bases; junction bases outside the gene matches: 3. Germline V gene lookup returns CDR1 MNHEY and CDR2 SVGAGI. CDR3: CASRRQGYTEAFF. Here the CDR3 DNA reads TGTGCCAGCAGGAGACAGGGGTACACTGAAGCTTTCTTT.

A few counts support this clonotype. This rearrangement joins TRBV4-1 to TRBJ2-6; no firm D call. Looked up from germline, CDR1 is MGHRA and CDR2 is YSYEKL. The germline V and J ends were trimmed by 0 bases and 2 bases, with 8 bases remaining between them. The CDR3 is made up of 16 amino acids. This CDR3 reads CASSQDPRTGANVLTF. The CDR3 coding sequence is TGCGCCAGCAGCCAAGATCCGCGGACTGGGGCCAACGTCCTGACTTTC.